A selection of T cell receptor beta chains follows, all from one sample in a study of tumor-infiltrating lymphocytes in primary liver carcinoma. TCRdb processed the multiplex PCR reads anew with MiXCR; each CDR3 protein has one entry. Counted here are about 64,000 distinct CDR3 sequences, about two thirds occurring once; the ten biggest clones make up approximately 41%. Sequenced material: liver tumor tissue from sampling region 4. These receptors all come from a man aged 40-49 years with primary liver carcinoma and hepatitis B virus infection. CDR3s include the opening cysteine and the closing phenylalanine or tryptophan. D genes are given only for firm matches. A row's size may be missing; if present it is once, few, many or a size class.

>.|.|TRBV29-1|TRBJ1-6
TGCAGCGTTTCGACCGGGACAAGGCCAAGTTCACCCCTCCACTTT
CSVSTGTRPSSPLHF
>TRBD2|.|TRBV9|TRBJ2-3
TGTGCCAGCAGCGTACTAAATAGCGGGAGTAGAGATACGCAGTATTTT
CASSVLNSGSRDTQYF
>.|.|TRBV7-3|TRBJ2-7
TGTGCCAGCAGCTTAACTGACACCTCCTACGAGCAGTACTTC
CASSLTDTSYEQYF
>.|few|TRBV11-2|TRBJ1-6
TGTGCCGGCAGCTTAGACCCGGGGGCCAATTCACCCCTCCACTTT
CAGSLDPGANSPLHF
>.|.|TRBV11-2|TRBJ2-1
TGTGAGAGCAGCTCAGAATCCACGCAGGGCTCGTACAATGAGCAGTTCTTC
CESSSESTQGSYNEQFF
>TRBD1|.|TRBV6-1|TRBJ2-1
TGTGCCAGCAGTGAGTTGGACAGGGGGCGAACTTCCGAGTTCTTC
CASSELDRGRTSEFF
>.|.|TRBV4-2|TRBJ2-5
TGTGCCAGCGTCCAGAGGATCCAAGAGACCCAGTACTTC
CASVQRIQETQYF
>.|.|TRBV14|TRBJ1-2
TGTACCAGCAGCCCCGGGGGGGGCTATTGCTACACCTTC
CTSSPGGGYCYTF
>TRBD1|once|TRBV6-2/TRBV6-3|TRBJ2-7
TGTGCCAGCATCCGGACAGGGATTACGGACTACGAGCAGTGCTTC
CASIRTGITDYEQCF
>.|.|TRBV11-2|TRBJ2-2
TGTGCCAGCAGCTTTGCGATATCGAACACCGGGGAGCTTTTTTTT
CASSFAISNTGELFF
>TRBD2|.|TRBV29-1|TRBJ2-3
TGCAGCGTTGTCGGCCTAGCGGGTAGAACAGGTGTGCAGTATTTT
CSVVGLAGRTGVQYF
>TRBD1|.|TRBV7-9|TRBJ1-5
TGTGCCAGCAGCCCTGACATCGACAGGGGCAATCAGCCCCAGCATTTT
CASSPDIDRGNQPQHF
>TRBD2|.|TRBV11-2|TRBJ2-5
TGTGCCAGCAGCCAAACTCCTGGCGGGGGAGAGACCCAGTGCTTC
CASSQTPGGGETQCF
>.|many|TRBV14|TRBJ2-1
TGTGCCAGCAGTGCCGTAACGGGATGGGTAAACAATGAGCAGCTCTTC
CASSAVTGWVNNEQLF
>.|many|TRBV12-3/TRBV12-4|TRBJ2-5
TGTGCCAGCAGCACCTACCCCGGGAGCGAAGAGACCCAGTACTTC
CASSTYPGSEETQYF
>TRBD2|.|TRBV6-1|TRBJ2-1
TGTGCCAGCATAGGGACTAGTTTGGATGGGCAGTTCTTC
CASIGTSLDGQFF
>.|many|TRBV5-1|TRBJ1-1
TGCGCCAGCAGCTTCGGTCCGAACACTGAAGCTTTCTTT
CASSFGPNTEAFF
>TRBD1|.|TRBV29-1|TRBJ2-1
TGCAGCATTGAAGAAGCCCAGGACAGGTTAATCGATGAGGAGTTCTTC
CSIEEAQDRLIDEEFF
>.|.|TRBV10-1|TRBJ2-5
TGCACCAGCAGTGAGACGCGGGACCAAGAGACCCAGTACTTC
CTSSETRDQETQYF
>.|.|TRBV11-2|TRBJ1-1
TGTACCAGCAGCCTAGGTAGGGCAGAGGTCTTCACTGAAGCTTTCTTT
CTSSLGRAEVFTEAFF
>.|.|TRBV4-3|TRBJ2-5
TGCGCCAGCAGCCAAGGCCCGGGAGAGACCAATTACTTC
CASSQGPGETNYF
>.|medium-sized|TRBV11-2|TRBJ1-1
TGTGCCAGCAGCTTAGCGGACAGTATTGAAGCTTTCTTT
CASSLADSIEAFF
>TRBD1|.|TRBV12-3/TRBV12-4|TRBJ2-7
TGTGCCAACAGTTTAGGACAGGGGGCCAATTACGAACAGTACTTC
CANSLGQGANYEQYF
>TRBD1|.|TRBV6-5|TRBJ1-5
TGTGCCAGCAGTTACTTCCATCCAGGGACAGATACACAGCATTTT
CASSYFHPGTDTQHF
>.|many|TRBV6-5|TRBJ2-1
TGTGCCAGCAGTTACGGAAGCAACTTTAACAATGAGCAGTTCTTC
CASSYGSNFNNEQFF
>.|many|TRBV30|TRBJ1-5
TGTGCCTGGAGTGTTAAGGGCAATCAGCCCCAGCATTTT
CAWSVKGNQPQHF
>.|.|TRBV10-3|TRBJ2-7
TGTGTCATCAAAACGGGGACTCCCTACGAGCAGTACTTC
CVIKTGTPYEQYF
>TRBD2|many|TRBV5-1|TRBJ2-5
TGCGCCAGCAGCGGGACTAGCGGGAGTAACGGGGAGACCCAGTACTTC
CASSGTSGSNGETQYF
>TRBD2|.|TRBV4-3|TRBJ2-3
TGCGCCAGCAGCCCGGCCGATACTAGCGAGAGGGCCACAGATACACAGTATTTT
CASSPADTSERATDTQYF
>TRBD1|.|TRBV12-3/TRBV12-4|TRBJ1-2
TGTGCTAGCGGTTTAAGGGACAGGCCCTTCTATGGCTACACCTTC
CASGLRDRPFYGYTF
>.|many|TRBV28|TRBJ1-2
TGTGCCAGCAGCTACTACAGCGGGGGCTACACCTTC
CASSYYSGGYTF
>TRBD1|.|TRBV19|TRBJ2-2
TGTGTCAATAGTATCCCCCGGACAGGGGGCAGGGAGCTGTTTTTT
CVNSIPRTGGRELFF
>.|.|TRBV29-1|TRBJ2-5
TGCAGTGTTGAAGATCGCCCCAGAGAGACCCAGTACTTC
CSVEDRPRETQYF
>.|.|TRBV5-5|TRBJ2-2
TGTGCCAACTGTCCTAACACCGGGGAGTTGTTTTTT
CANCPNTGELFF
>TRBD2|once|TRBV4-2|TRBJ2-7
TGTGCCAGCAGTGGGAAACGGGGACTAGCGGGAGGGCCACGCGAGCAGTACTTC
CASSGKRGLAGGPREQYF
>TRBD1|many|TRBV7-9|TRBJ2-1
TGTGCCAGCAGCCGTGGACAGGGGGAGCTCTTC
CASSRGQGELF
>TRBD2|once|TRBV6-5|TRBJ2-2
TGTGCCGGCAGTAAACTTAGCGGGACAAACACCGGGGAGCTGTTTTTT
CAGSKLSGTNTGELFF
>TRBD1|many|TRBV29-1|TRBJ2-5
TGCAGCGGCATACAGGGGACGGGAGAGACCCAGTACTTC
CSGIQGTGETQYF
>TRBD1|many|TRBV6-5|TRBJ2-7
TGTGCCAGCGCTCAATGGGGGACAGCCCTCGAGCAGTACTTC
CASAQWGTALEQYF
>TRBD2|.|TRBV11-2|TRBJ2-1
TGTGCCAGCAGCCTAGAGCTCCTAGCGGGAATGATTGAGCAGTCCTTC
CASSLELLAGMIEQSF
>TRBD2|many|TRBV12-3/TRBV12-4|TRBJ2-7
TGTGCCAGCAGTCCCTTAGGCGGGGGGGAGCAGTACTTC
CASSPLGGGEQYF